Each of the 22 T cell receptor beta chains below was sequenced from the same sample in a study of identical twins. TCRdb analysed the 5' RACE reads with MiXCR anew, one entry per CDR3 protein. The table shows about 530,000 distinct CDR3 sequences, with about a fifth occurring only once. The same data also contributed to another study, on yellow fever vaccine responses in identical twins.

Source material: CD4+ T cells sorted from blood. The source is a woman between 18 and 29 years old in good health.

The rearrangement uses TRBV20-1 and TRBJ2-1; 7 nucleotides agree with TRBD2. J lost 9 bases, V lost 6 bases, and 14 bases had no gene match. Germline CDR1 and CDR2: DFQATT and SNEGSKA (reference sequence). CDR3 length: 14 residues. CDR3: CSAFLSGIGGEQFF. DNA for the CDR3: TGCAGTGCGTTTTTGAGCGGGATAGGTGGTGAGCAGTTCTTC.

This clonotype has just a few counts. The chain is built from TRBV5-5 and TRBJ2-7; 9 bases agree with TRBD1. Germline V gene data show CDR1 as SGHKS and CDR2 as YYEKEE (reference sequence). The CDR3 runs to 17 residues. The trim removed 3 bases at V and 3 bases at J, leaving 13 bases unmatched. CDR3 sequence reads: CASSSGTGRRGNYEQYF. In DNA form, the CDR3 reads TGTGCCAGCAGCTCCGGGACAGGGCGCCGAGGAAACTACGAGCAGTACTTC.

V gene TRBV19 combines with J gene TRBJ1-1; tentatively, D is TRBD1 (5 bases). V lost 7 bases and J 6 bases, leaving 18 bases between the germline ends. Germline V gene lookup returns CDR1 LNHDA and CDR2 SQIVND (reference sequence). CDR3 length: 14 amino acids. CDR3 amino acids: CASIPGTPNAEAFF. The CDR3 DNA is TGTGCCAGTATCCCGGGGACCCCTAACGCTGAAGCTTTCTTT.

The CDR3: CSAPPAGKNIQYF. CDR3 nucleotide sequence: TGCAGTGCCCCGCCAGCGGGTAAAAACATTCAGTACTTC. The genes are TRBV20-1 and TRBJ2-4; the D gene is possibly TRBD2 (6 bases). Trimming shortened V by 6 bases and J by 4 bases, and 13 bases separated the two germline ends. Germline values: CDR1 DFQATT, CDR2 SNEGSKA (reference sequence). This CDR3 region has 13 residues.

The chain carries TRBV6-1 and TRBJ1-5, with D uncertain. The CDR3 runs to 15 residues. Per germline, CDR1 MNHNS and CDR2 SASEGT. Trimming cost V 5 bases and J 2 bases, with 13 bases left between them. The CDR3 DNA is TGTGCCAGCAGTACTCGGGGAGGCGGCAATCAGCCCCAGCATTTT. The encoded protein is CASSTRGGGNQPQHF.

This sequence joins TRBV18 and TRBJ2-1, with no clear D. Germline values: CDR1 KGHSH, CDR2 LQKENI. Trimming shortened V by 5 bases and J by 12 bases, and 14 bases separated the two germline ends. The CDR3 sequence is 12 residues long. DNA for the CDR3: TGTGCCAGCTCAACGACCGCTGCTGCGCAGTTCTTC. This gives the protein CASSTTAAAQFF.

The genes are TRBV15 and TRBJ1-5; no clear D gene. The germline gives CDR1 LNHNV, CDR2 YYDKDF (reference sequence). Deletions cut 3 bases from V and 1 base from J, with 10 bases between. This CDR3 is built from 15 residues. In DNA, the CDR3 is TGTGCCACCAGCAGCTCTGTCAACAGCAATCAGCCCCAGCATTTT. This encodes CATSSSVNSNQPQHF.

The CDR3 sequence: CASSETSGVDTQYF. The CDR3 DNA reads as TGTGCCAGCAGTGAAACTAGCGGAGTAGATACGCAGTATTTT. The J gene is TRBJ2-3, the V gene TRBV2; 8 nucleotides line up with TRBD2. This CDR3 contains 14 residues. V lost 2 bases to trimming and J lost 5 bases; unmatched junction nucleotides: 3. CDR1 and CDR2 from the germline V gene are SNHLY and FYNNEI.

This clonotype was recorded a few times. V and J are TRBV20-1 and TRBJ2-5; the D gene could be TRBD1 or TRBD2 (5 bases each). Germline CDR1 reads DFQATT; CDR2 reads SNEGSKA (reference sequence). Trimming took 3 bases from V and 7 from J, leaving 24 bases between them. The length of the CDR3 is 16 residues. The CDR3 DNA reads TGCAGTGCTAGGGCATTGGGGCTGACCACTAGGGCGACCCAGTACTTC. Translating it yields CSARALGLTTRATQYF.

As DNA, the CDR3 is TGCTGTGCTAGAGATCCTCAGGGGGGCGGGTCCTACGAGCAGTACGTC. This encodes CCARDPQGGGSYEQYV. The chain uses TRBV20-1 and TRBJ2-7; TRBD1 might be the D (7 bases). The CDR3 contains 16 residues. CDR1 and CDR2 from the germline V gene are DFQATT and SNEGSKA (reference sequence).

This clonotype has only a few counts. The V call is TRBV4-1, the J call TRBJ1-1, with TRBD1 as a possible D gene (5 bases). V lost 3 bases, J lost 0 bases, and 11 bases lay in between. There are 15 residues in the CDR3. Germline V CDR1 and CDR2: MGHRA, YSYEKL. This chain's CDR3 is CASSHTGTVNTEAFF. For the CDR3, the DNA is TGCGCCAGCAGCCATACCGGGACGGTGAACACTGAAGCTTTCTTT.

The V gene is TRBV10-1, the J gene TRBJ2-2; no definite D call. Germline V CDR1 and CDR2: WNHNN, SYGVQD (reference sequence). The CDR3 extends over 13 amino acids. Trimming pared 0 bases from V and 9 bases from J, leaving 8 bases between. In DNA, the CDR3 is TGCGCCAGCAGTGAGTCGACTGGGTGGGAGCTGTTTTTT. This encodes CASSESTGWELFF.

The chain links TRBV10-3 to TRBJ1-6, with D tentatively TRBD1 (6 bases). Germline lookup yields CDR1 ENHRY and CDR2 SYGVKD. Trimming stripped 6 bases from V and 6 bases from J, with 9 bases between. CDR3 length equals 13 residues. The CDR3 reads CAIRDSFNSPLHF. The CDR3 nucleotides read TGTGCCATCAGGGACAGTTTTAATTCACCCCTCCACTTT.

This clonotype has only a few counts. The chain employs TRBV10-3 and TRBJ2-7, with no clear D. Trimming removed 4 bases from V and 4 bases from J, with 5 bases in between. The germline V gene has CDR1 ENHRY and CDR2 SYGVKD. The CDR3 runs to 11 residues. The CDR3 coding sequence is TGTGCCATCAGTGCTGATTACGAGCAGTACTTC. Amino acid sequence: CAISADYEQYF.

J is TRBJ2-5 and V is TRBV27; TRBD2 agrees at 13 bases. V shed 5 bases and J 0 bases; nucleotides not matched to a gene: 6. The CDR3 contains 17 residues. Per germline, CDR1 MNHEY and CDR2 SMNVEV (reference sequence). The CDR3 bases are TGTGCCAGCAGTATGGGACTAGCGGGATTGTACCAAGAGACCCAGTACTTC. Its translation: CASSMGLAGLYQETQYF.

The chain combines TRBV5-1 with TRBJ2-7, with D unclear. CDR1 is SGHRS and CDR2 is YFSETQ in the germline V gene. Trimming removed 3 bases at V and 0 bases at J, with 10 bases between. The CDR3 is 14 residues long. The CDR3 coding sequence is TGCGCCAGCAGCTGGGGTCAGTCCTCCTACGAGCAGTACTTC. Its protein product is CASSWGQSSYEQYF. Full variable domain (rest looked up from reference TRBV5-1 and TRBJ2-7): KAGVTQTPRYLIKTRGQQVTLSCSPISGHRSVSWYQQTPGQGLQFLFEYFSETQRNKGNFPGRFSGRQFSNSRSEMNVSTLELGDSALYLCASSWGQSSYEQYFGPGTRLTVT.

The CDR3 protein is CASSLGGTSLRTDTQYF. The CDR3 DNA sequence: TGTGCCAGCAGTTTGGGGGGAACTAGCTTACGCACAGATACGCAGTATTTT. The chain combines TRBV12-3 or TRBV12-4 with TRBJ2-3; D might be TRBD2 (6 bases). Trimming cost V 3 bases and J 1 base, with 17 bases left between them. The length of the CDR3 is 17 residues.

This clonotype showed up many times. The chain couples TRBV24-1 to TRBJ2-7; TRBD1 aligns across 10 bases. The CDR3 spans 13 residues. The V gene end was trimmed by 8 bases and the J gene end by 7 bases; junction bases not matched to a gene: 7. The V gene's germline CDR1 is KGHDR and CDR2 SFDVKD. The CDR3 DNA reads as TGTGCCACCATCGACAGGGGGCTGTGGGAGCAGTACTTC. Translated: CATIDRGLWEQYF.

The chain recombines TRBV7-6 with TRBJ2-3, with TRBD2 matching over 14 bases. Germline V gene lookup returns CDR1 SGHVS and CDR2 FNYEAQ. The CDR3 runs 19 residues. V trimming: 5 bases; J trimming: 0 bases; junction bases outside the gene matches: 10. The CDR3: CASSPRGTSGGASTDTQYF. The CDR3 DNA is TGTGCCAGCAGCCCACGGGGGACTAGCGGGGGCGCTAGCACAGATACGCAGTATTTT.

This sequence joins TRBV20-1 and TRBJ2-7, with unresolved D. There are 18 residues in the CDR3. V dropped 0 bases and J dropped 0 bases, with 21 bases sitting between them. Germline lookup yields CDR1 DFQATT and CDR2 SNEGSKA (reference sequence). The CDR3 reads CSARDSQETSESSYEQYV. The DNA for the CDR3 is TGCAGTGCTAGAGATTCTCAGGAGACGTCTGAGAGCTCCTACGAGCAGTACGTC.

V usage is TRBV3-1 and J usage is TRBJ2-1; 9 positions match TRBD1. Germline CDR1 is LGHDT and CDR2 is YNNKEL (reference sequence). With 3 bases clipped from V and 10 bases from J, the junction kept 10 bases outside the gene matches. This CDR3 region has 15 residues. The chain's CDR3 is CASSQTITGGAEQFF. For the CDR3, the DNA is TGTGCCAGCAGCCAGACTATCACAGGGGGCGCGGAGCAGTTCTTC.

This clonotype was detected only a few times. This chain connects TRBV14 to TRBJ2-1; 7 nucleotides match TRBD1. CDR3 length: 16 amino acids. V lost 3 bases and J lost 4; bases outside the gene matches: 9. Germline V gives CDR1 SGHDN, CDR2 FVKESK. The CDR3 here is CASSQDRQPTYNEQFF. The CDR3 nucleotides read TGTGCCAGCAGCCAGGACAGGCAACCTACTTACAATGAGCAGTTCTTC.